This T cell receptor beta chain was sequenced during a study of T cells in Graves' hyperthyroidism and ophthalmopathy. TCR beta CDR3 sequences were amplified from RNA transcripts. The HTBI set primed first-round TCR CDR3 RT-PCR. TCRdb analysed the multiplex PCR reads with MiXCR anew, one entry per CDR3 protein. This repertoire shows more than 250,000 distinct CDR3 sequences, roughly 15% found once; its top ten account for around 30%. Preceding any ophthalmopathy symptoms, the blood sample dates from first hyperthyroidism diagnosis. V lost 2 bases to trimming and J lost 0 bases; unmatched junction nucleotides: 1. The CDR3 loop spans 15 amino acids. Germline CDR1 is MNHEY and CDR2 is SMNVEV (reference sequence).

The sequence was obtained from a woman in her forties or fifties with Graves' hyperthyroidism that later progressed to Graves' ophthalmopathy. The specimen sequenced was blood. The chain uses TRBV27 and TRBJ2-1; TRBD2 aligns across 7 bases. Written as DNA, the CDR3 is TGTGCCAGCAGTTTACTAGCGGTCTCCTACAATGAGCAGTTCTTC. Protein sequence: CASSLLAVSYNEQFF.